The following is a T cell receptor (beta chain) sequence with its context. This CDR3 is 15 amino acids long. V lost 1 base and J lost 8; bases outside the gene matches: 7. Germline assignment: CDR1 SGHRS and CDR2 YFSETQ. The data stem from a study of blood T cell repertoires in COVID-19. Here immunoSEQ multiplex PCR was the method, and the copy in TCRdb shows in-frame clones only, minus some. The sample lists some 310,000 clones; roughly 87% were seen once. The TCR originated in a man aged 50-60 years with active or convalescent COVID-19. Sequenced input: peripheral blood. V usage is TRBV5-1 and J usage is TRBJ1-2, with 11 nucleotides matching TRBD1. CDR3 DNA sequence: TGCGCCAGCAGCTTGAACGGACAGGGGGCCCAAGGCTACACCTTC. It encodes CASSLNGQGAQGYTF.